This entry lists 3 T cell receptor beta chains sequenced from one sample in a study of shared T cell receptors in the human thymus. The data were produced by immunoSEQ multiplex PCR, yet TCRdb's version contains in-frame clones alone and is incomplete. The data contain some 720,000 clones, around 87% of them singletons. The same sample was also studied in work on human thymus T cells.

Sequencing used thymocytes. The receptors here all came from a boy in the first two years of life with a congenital heart defect.

This clone occurred a few times. This chain joins TRBV28 and TRBJ2-3; a possible D gene is TRBD2 (5 bases). Per the germline V gene, CDR1 is MDHEN and CDR2 is SYDVKM. This CDR3 comprises 20 residues. Trimming left V 6 bases short and J 6 bases short, with 34 bases between. The CDR3 bases are TGTGCCAGCAGGGTGAGGTGGCAGGTCGTTGCGGCCCCGGGCGGGGATACGCAGTATTTT. This codes for CASRVRWQVVAAPGGDTQYF.

The chain links TRBV27 to TRBJ2-7, with TRBD2 identical over 15 bases. Trimming removed 5 bases from V and 4 bases from J; junction bases left unmatched: 21. Per germline, CDR1 MNHEY and CDR2 SMNVEV (reference sequence). The CDR3 length is 21 residues. The CDR3 is CASSRPGSRTSGRAGGYEQYF. In DNA form, the CDR3 reads TGTGCCAGCAGTCGCCCGGGGTCCCGGACTAGCGGGAGGGCAGGAGGGTACGAGCAGTACTTC.

Comments on this clone: Other DNA sequences from this sample encode an identical CDR3 as well. The chain couples TRBV9 to TRBJ2-3, with TRBD2 matching 16 bases. V lost 2 bases, J lost 4 bases, and 1 base stayed unmatched. The CDR3 extends over 16 amino acids. The germline gives CDR1 SGDLS, CDR2 YYNGEE. The CDR3 coding sequence is TGTGCCAGCAGCGTGGGGACTAGCGGGAGGGCAGATACGCAGTATTTT. Its translation: CASSVGTSGRADTQYF. Full variable domain (rest looked up from reference TRBV9 and TRBJ2-3): DSGVTQTPKHLITATGQRVTLRCSPRSGDLSVYWYQQSLDQGLQFLIQYYNGEERAKGNILERFSAQQFPDLHSELNLSSLELGDSALYFCASSVGTSGRADTQYFGPGTRLTVL.